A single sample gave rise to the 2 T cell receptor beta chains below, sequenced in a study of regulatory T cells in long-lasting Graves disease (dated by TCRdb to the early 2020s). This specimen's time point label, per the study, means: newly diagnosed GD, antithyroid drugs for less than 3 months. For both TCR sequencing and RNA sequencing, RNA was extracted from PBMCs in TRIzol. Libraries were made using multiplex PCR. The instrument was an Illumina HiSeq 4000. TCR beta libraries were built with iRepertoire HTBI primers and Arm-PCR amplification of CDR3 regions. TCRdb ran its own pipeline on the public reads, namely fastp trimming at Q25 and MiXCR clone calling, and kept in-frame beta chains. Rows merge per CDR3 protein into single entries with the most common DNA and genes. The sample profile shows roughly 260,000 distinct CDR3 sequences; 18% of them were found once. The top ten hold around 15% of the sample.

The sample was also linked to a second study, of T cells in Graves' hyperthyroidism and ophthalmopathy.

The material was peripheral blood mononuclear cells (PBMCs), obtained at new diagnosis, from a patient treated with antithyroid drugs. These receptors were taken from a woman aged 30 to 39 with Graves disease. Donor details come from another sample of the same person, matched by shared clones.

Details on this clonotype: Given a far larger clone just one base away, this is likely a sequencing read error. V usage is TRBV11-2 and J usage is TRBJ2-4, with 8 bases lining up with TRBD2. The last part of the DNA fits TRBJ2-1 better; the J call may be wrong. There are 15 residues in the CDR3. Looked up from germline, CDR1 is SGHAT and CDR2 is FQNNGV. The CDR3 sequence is CASRQPGLESTTQFF. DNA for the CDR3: TGTGCCAGCAGACAACCGGGACTAGAATCCACAACCCAGTTCTTC.

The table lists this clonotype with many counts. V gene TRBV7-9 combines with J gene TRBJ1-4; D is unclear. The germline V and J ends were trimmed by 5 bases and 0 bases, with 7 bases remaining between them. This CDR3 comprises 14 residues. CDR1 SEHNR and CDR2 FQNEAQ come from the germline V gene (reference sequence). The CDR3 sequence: CASSAIATNEKLFF. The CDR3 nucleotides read TGTGCCAGCAGCGCGATAGCAACTAATGAAAAACTGTTTTTT.